These T cell receptor beta chains were read from a single sample in a study of immune reconstitution after stem cell transplant in scleroderma. TCRdb independently ran MiXCR on the RT-PCR reads; one entry per CDR3 protein. This table has approximately 2,300 distinct CDR3 sequences, approximately 11% appearing once. Sampling was done before or after autologous hematopoietic stem cell transplantation (not recorded which). These receptor sequences come from a female donor with systemic sclerosis. CDR3s include the opening cysteine and the closing phenylalanine or tryptophan. A D gene is named only where the DNA matches it firmly. Not all rows give a size; the values are once, few, many and, for expanded clones, a class.

>TRBV7-2|-|TRBJ1-2|large
TGTGCCAGCAGCTTAGGGCAGGGGTTTGGAGGCTACACCTTC
CASSLGQGFGGYTF
>TRBV29-1|-|TRBJ2-5|medium-sized
TGCAGCGTTGAAAAGGGCCGGGAGACCCAGTACTTC
CSVEKGRETQYF
>TRBV2|TRBD1|TRBJ1-4|medium-sized
TGTGCCAGCAGTGTGACAGGGGTTAATGAAAAACTGTTTTTT
CASSVTGVNEKLFF
>TRBV29-1|-|TRBJ1-1|medium-sized
TGCAGCGTTAGGACAGCGTCGAACACTGAAGCTTTCTTT
CSVRTASNTEAFF
>TRBV29-1|-|TRBJ2-1|medium-sized
TGCAGCGCCCTCCGGGACTCGCAGTTCTTC
CSALRDSQFF
>TRBV29-1|-|TRBJ1-6|-
TGCAGCGTTGGAGGGACGGCGAATTCACCCCTCCACTTT
CSVGGTANSPLHF
>TRBV5-5|TRBD1|TRBJ2-4|medium-sized
TGTGCCAGCAGCTCCAAGGTTACCGGGACAGGGGAGGACATTCAGTACTTC
CASSSKVTGTGEDIQYF
>TRBV20-1|-|TRBJ2-6|-
TGCAGTGCTACCCGGGACGGCCGCTCTGGGGCCAACGTCCTGACTTTC
CSATRDGRSGANVLTF
>TRBV20-1|TRBD1|TRBJ2-7|medium-sized
TGCAGTGGGGACAGTTTTACCTACGAGCAGTACTTC
CSGDSFTYEQYF
>TRBV5-4|-|TRBJ1-6|-
TGTGCCAGCAGCCCAAGTCTCTCCTATAATTCACCCCTCCACTTT
CASSPSLSYNSPLHF
>TRBV7-8|-|TRBJ1-1|large
TGTGCCAGCAGCTTAGTGGGGGGGGGCCGTGAAGCTTTCTTT
CASSLVGGGREAFF
>TRBV20-1|-|TRBJ2-7|-
TGCAGTGTTAGAAATGGGGCCCTCTACGAGCAGTACTTC
CSVRNGALYEQYF
>TRBV3-1|-|TRBJ1-5|medium-sized
TGTGCCAGCAGCCAAAGGGGTCAGCCCCAGCATTTT
CASSQRGQPQHF
>TRBV10-2|TRBD2|TRBJ2-3|few
TGCGCCAGCAGTGAGTCCTGGAGCGGGGGAGGAGATACGCAGTATTTT
CASSESWSGGGDTQYF
>TRBV5-1|TRBD1|TRBJ1-1|few
TGCGCCAGCAGCTTGGGGGACAGTCTTGAAGCTTTCTTT
CASSLGDSLEAFF
>TRBV7-6|TRBD1|TRBJ2-7|-
TGTGCCAGCAGCTTCAGGGGGCTTTACGAGCAGTACTTC
CASSFRGLYEQYF
>TRBV29-1|-|TRBJ2-3|-
TGCAGCGTTCGGGGGCTGGGCACAGATACGCAGTATTTT
CSVRGLGTDTQYF
>TRBV29-1|TRBD1|TRBJ2-3|medium-sized
TGCAGCGTAGCTAGACAGGGGAATACGCAGTATTTT
CSVARQGNTQYF
>TRBV2|-|TRBJ1-6|medium-sized
TGTGCCAGCAGTGAACCCGGGCACACTAATTCACCCCTCCACTTT
CASSEPGHTNSPLHF
>TRBV2|-|TRBJ2-5|medium-sized
TGTGCCAGCAGTGCTTCGACGGACGTCCAGACCCAGTACTTC
CASSASTDVQTQYF
>TRBV2|TRBD2|TRBJ2-3|medium-sized
TGTGCCAGGGGAGGGGTGAGGCGGGGAAGCACAGATACGCAGTATTTT
CARGGVRRGSTDTQYF
>TRBV6-2/TRBV6-3|-|TRBJ2-1|large
TGTGCCAGCAGTTACTCGAGCCCGAATGAGCAGTTCTTC
CASSYSSPNEQFF